This T cell receptor (beta chain) was captured by sequencing in a study of blood T cell repertoires in COVID-19. Study details: Researchers got acute and convalescent COVID-19 samples from the United States, Italy and Spain.

Per the study methods: The assay estimated nucleated cells by amplifying reference gene primers. Assay used: immunoSEQ multiplex PCR; TCRdb lists only in-frame clones, some missing. That table furnishes V, J and clone size, whereas the DNA furnished D and trimming. The profile shows about 240,000 clones, 85% to 90% of them singletons. This TCR came from a woman between 65 and 79 years old with active or convalescent COVID-19. Sequenced input: peripheral blood.

The CDR3 is CASSQGLEPLYGYTF. The CDR3 nucleotides read TGTGCCAGCAGCCAGGGCCTCGAACCCCTATATGGCTACACCTTC. The chain employs TRBV6-5 and TRBJ1-2, with a tentative D call TRBD1 (5 bases). Deletions cut 6 bases from V and 5 bases from J, with 19 bases between. Germline lookup yields CDR1 MNHEY and CDR2 SVGAGI. This CDR3 contains 15 residues.